A single sample gave rise to the 21 T cell receptor beta chains below, sequenced in a study of Graves' ophthalmopathy and Graves' hyperthyroidism. Amplified TCR beta CDR3 regions were obtained using RNA transcripts as template. Scientists carried out first-round RT-PCR using HTBI primers and then a second-round multiplex PCR. TCRdb called the multiplex PCR reads again in MiXCR, with one record for every CDR3 protein. Of roughly 610,000 distinct CDR3 sequences in the sample, 22% were seen once. The sample was peripheral blood. Receptor source: a woman in her late teens or twenties with stable Graves' hyperthyroidism. Some clones in this sample may be carry-over from other donors' samples.

This clonotype was observed a few times. The chain joins TRBV3-1 to TRBJ1-2; the D is unclear. CDR1 is LGHDT, CDR2 YNNKEL, per germline (reference sequence). V lost 1 base and J 0 bases, leaving 6 bases between the germline ends. There are 14 residues in the CDR3. The CDR3 DNA reads as TGTGCCAGCAGCCAAGTTCGAGCTAACTATGGCTACACCTTC. This codes for CASSQVRANYGYTF.

V and J are TRBV5-1 and TRBJ2-2, with TRBD2 matching 8 bases. Germline CDR1 is SGHRS and CDR2 is YFSETQ. The CDR3 is 15 amino acids. Trimming cost V 6 bases and J 8 bases; bases outside gene matches: 12. The CDR3 DNA is TGCGCCAGCACCCACGGCGGGGGGCCGACGGGGGAGCTGTTTTTT. Its translation is CASTHGGGPTGELFF.

This clonotype has ten or more counts. This chain joins TRBV29-1 and TRBJ2-5, with 12 bases fitting TRBD1. V dropped 6 bases and J dropped 5; count of bases not matched to a gene: 4. Germline V gene sequence: CDR1 SQVTM, CDR2 ANQGSEA. The CDR3 has 13 amino acids. The CDR3 sequence: CSVGTGGGETQYF. DNA for the CDR3: TGCAGCGTAGGGACAGGGGGCGGTGAGACCCAGTACTTC.

The V gene is TRBV30, the J gene TRBJ2-5; D gene ambiguous. With 0 bases removed from V and 1 base from J, the gap between germline ends came to 6 bases. The V gene's germline CDR1 is GTSNPN and CDR2 SVGIG (reference sequence). This CDR3 is built from 13 residues. The CDR3 here is CAWSVSLQETQYF. As DNA, the CDR3 is TGTGCCTGGAGTGTAAGCCTCCAAGAGACCCAGTACTTC.

The rearrangement links TRBV12-3 or TRBV12-4 to TRBJ1-5, with 10 nucleotides matching TRBD1. This CDR3 contains 15 residues. V lost 6 bases, J lost 5 bases, and 7 bases stayed unmatched. The CDR3 loop reads CASSQTDRGHQPQHF. In nucleotides, the CDR3 is TGTGCCAGCAGCCAAACAGACAGGGGGCATCAGCCCCAGCATTTT.

This clonotype has only a few counts. The chain is built from TRBV2 and TRBJ2-7, with 9 bases fitting TRBD1. This CDR3 spans 15 amino acids. Trimming removed 7 bases from V and 3 bases from J; junction bases left unmatched: 10. Germline values: CDR1 SNHLY, CDR2 FYNNEI. CDR3 coding DNA: TGTGCCAGCAAGGAAGGGGTGGGACAGGGCTACGAGCAGTACTTC. This gives the protein CASKEGVGQGYEQYF.

The table lists this clonotype with many counts. This chain joins TRBV2 and TRBJ1-2; D perhaps matches TRBD1 (6 bases). The CDR3 sequence is 13 residues long. Deletions cut 6 bases from V and 8 bases from J, with 16 bases between. Germline V gives CDR1 SNHLY, CDR2 FYNNEI. CDR3 coding DNA: TGTGCCAGCAGGGGTGGACAGTGGCGGGGCTACACCTTC. Protein product: CASRGGQWRGYTF.

This clonotype was counted only a few times. The V gene is TRBV19, the J gene TRBJ1-5; a possible D gene is TRBD1 (5 bases). Germline loops: CDR1 LNHDA, CDR2 SQIVND (reference sequence). The CDR3 is 16 amino acids. Trimming pared 5 bases from V and 7 bases from J, leaving 21 bases between. CDR3 in amino acids: CASSPPPVRAEQPQHF. CDR3 bases: TGTGCCAGTAGTCCCCCACCGGTCAGGGCAGAGCAGCCCCAGCATTTT.

This clonotype was recorded at least ten times. V is TRBV28 and J is TRBJ1-1; no clear D. The CDR3 sequence is 15 residues long. V lost 5 bases, J lost 4 bases, and 17 bases lay in between. CDR1 and CDR2 (germline): MDHEN, SYDVKM. The CDR3 spells CASSLSQEFGTEAFF. DNA for the CDR3: TGTGCCAGCAGTCTCAGTCAGGAGTTTGGCACTGAAGCTTTCTTT.

The chain joins TRBV6-1 to TRBJ2-7, with TRBD1 matching over 8 bases. This CDR3 spans 14 amino acids. V shed 10 bases and J 0 bases; nucleotides not matched to a gene: 8. CDR1 MNHNS and CDR2 SASEGT come from the germline V gene. The chain's CDR3 is CATMGTGSSYEQYF. CDR3 nucleotide sequence: TGTGCCACCATGGGGACAGGCAGCTCCTACGAGCAGTACTTC.

With regard to this clonotype: Compared with germline, one end of the junction differs, possibly owing to a read error. The chain couples TRBV13 to TRBJ1-1; no firm D call. The CDR3 is made up of 14 amino acids. CDR1 and CDR2 (germline): PRHDT, FYEKMQ (reference sequence). Written as DNA, the CDR3 is TGTGCCAGCAGCTTTAACGGATTGAACACTGAAGCTTGCTTT. Translating gives CASSFNGLNTEACF. Combining the CDR3 with reference TRBV13 and TRBJ1-1 gives the whole variable domain AAGVIQSPRHLIKEKRETATLKCYPIPRHDTVYWYQQGPGQDPQFLISFYEKMQSDKGSIPDRFSAQQFSDYHSELNMSSLELGDSALYFCASSFNGLNTEACFGQGTRLTVV.

V and J are TRBV6-1 and TRBJ1-1; maybe TRBD1 (5 bases). The germline V and J ends were trimmed by 7 bases and 3 bases, with 15 bases remaining between them. The germline CDR1 and CDR2 sequences are MNHNS and SASEGT. The CDR3 has 14 amino acids. This chain's CDR3 is CASMPVEGYTEAFF. Written as DNA, the CDR3 is TGTGCCAGCATGCCCGTGGAGGGGTACACTGAAGCTTTCTTT.

This clonotype was seen at least ten times. The V and J genes are TRBV29-1 and TRBJ2-7, with D tentatively TRBD2 (5 bases). V lost 6 bases and J 0 bases, leaving 12 bases between the germline ends. Germline V gene data show CDR1 as SQVTM and CDR2 as ANQGSEA. This CDR3 is built from 13 residues. CDR3 DNA sequence: TGCAGCGTGGCAGAGCGGTCCTCCTACGAGCAGTACTTC. This sequence encodes CSVAERSSYEQYF.

The sample holds many counts of this clonotype. The chain has TRBV20-1 and TRBJ1-6; perhaps TRBD1 as D (6 bases). Germline assignment: CDR1 DFQATT and CDR2 SNEGSKA (reference sequence). The CDR3 has 17 residues. V lost 0 bases and J 1 base, leaving 13 bases between the germline ends. CDR3 sequence reads: CSARDRTVGSYNSPLHF. The CDR3 nucleotides read TGCAGTGCTAGAGATCGGACAGTAGGGTCCTATAATTCACCCCTCCACTTT.

This clonotype occurred a few times. V gene TRBV7-9 combines with J gene TRBJ1-5; D gene uncertain. The CDR3 loop spans 15 amino acids. Trimming shortened V by 5 bases and J by 3 bases, and 14 bases separated the two germline ends. Germline values: CDR1 SEHNR, CDR2 FQNEAQ (reference sequence). CDR3 amino acids: CASSDDGEPNQPQHF. The CDR3 nucleotides are TGTGCCAGCAGCGACGACGGCGAACCCAATCAGCCCCAGCATTTT.

The chain recombines TRBV5-1 with TRBJ1-1; D gene unclear. The V end lost 3 bases, the J end lost 1 base, and 13 bases lay between the germline ends. The CDR3 loop spans 15 amino acids. From germline, CDR1 is SGHRS and CDR2 YFSETQ. CDR3 in amino acids: CASSWAVPGNTEAFF. The CDR3 DNA reads as TGCGCCAGCAGCTGGGCAGTCCCAGGGAACACTGAAGCTTTCTTT.

This clonotype was observed at least ten times. The rearrangement links TRBV28 to TRBJ1-2, with 10 bases lining up with TRBD1. Looked up from germline, CDR1 is MDHEN and CDR2 is SYDVKM. The V gene end was trimmed by 6 bases and the J gene end by 5 bases; junction bases not matched to a gene: 9. CDR3 length: 15 amino acids. The CDR3 is CASRHNDRGRYGYTF. The CDR3 bases are TGTGCCAGCAGGCATAATGACAGGGGGCGTTATGGCTACACCTTC.

The V call is TRBV7-2, the J call TRBJ1-1; D not resolved. The CDR3 runs 13 residues. V dropped 7 bases and J dropped 5 bases, with 14 bases sitting between them. Germline V gene lookup returns CDR1 SGHTA and CDR2 FQGNSA. CDR3 nucleotide sequence: TGTGCCAGCAACCCACTAAAGTGGACTGAAGCTTTCTTT. Protein: CASNPLKWTEAFF. Together with reference TRBV7-2 and TRBJ1-1, the CDR3 gives the full variable domain: GAGVSQSPSNKVTEKGKDVELRCDPISGHTALYWYRQSLGQGLEFLIYFQGNSAPDKSGLPSDRFSAERTGGSVSTLTIQRTQQEDSAVYLCASNPLKWTEAFFGQGTRLTVV.

This clonotype is a singleton in its sample. The chain couples TRBV19 to TRBJ2-5; TRBD2 matches 7 bases. There are 17 residues in the CDR3. Germline V gene sequence: CDR1 LNHDA, CDR2 SQIVND (reference sequence). V lost 6 bases and J lost 0; bases outside the gene matches: 13. This CDR3 is CASSSTSSGRYQETQYF. DNA for the CDR3: TGTGCCAGTAGCTCGACTAGCTCCGGAAGGTACCAAGAGACCCAGTACTTC.

This clonotype was detected many times. The rearrangement joins TRBV9 to TRBJ1-2, with D perhaps TRBD1 (6 bases). Germline CDR1 SGDLS, CDR2 YYNGEE. V was cut by 0 bases and J by 5 bases, with 14 bases left in between. This CDR3 is 15 amino acids long. The CDR3 sequence is CASSVEPGEGYGYTF. CDR3 in DNA: TGTGCCAGCAGCGTAGAGCCAGGGGAGGGATATGGCTACACCTTC.

This clonotype was seen ten or more times. The chain couples TRBV6-1 to TRBJ1-3; 8 nucleotides line up with TRBD1. V dropped 2 bases and J dropped 0; count of bases not matched to a gene: 9. Germline assignment: CDR1 MNHNS and CDR2 SASEGT. The CDR3 covers 18 residues. The CDR3 is CASSEKKGTGPSGNTIYF. In nucleotides, the CDR3 is TGTGCCAGCAGTGAAAAAAAGGGGACAGGCCCCTCTGGAAACACCATATATTTT.